A single sample is the source of the 27 T cell receptor beta chains below, sequenced in a study of blood T cell repertoires in COVID-19. Here immunoSEQ multiplex PCR was the method, and the copy in TCRdb shows in-frame clones only, minus some. The sample lists approximately 300,000 clones, 75% to 90% occurring once. Material for sequencing was PBMCs or T cells enriched from blood (not recorded which). All receptors derive from a man between 60 and 75 years old who had recovered from COVID-19.

This chain connects TRBV24-1 to TRBJ1-2; maybe TRBD1 (6 bases). CDR1 and CDR2 (germline): KGHDR, SFDVKD. The germline V and J ends were trimmed by 3 bases and 4 bases, with 11 bases remaining between them. This CDR3 has 14 amino acids. CDR3 sequence reads: CATSDPTGPYGYTF. CDR3 nucleotide sequence: TGTGCCACCAGTGATCCGACAGGACCCTATGGCTACACCTTC.

V usage is TRBV5-1 and J usage is TRBJ1-4; D uncertain. Trimming removed 2 bases at V and 5 bases at J, with 13 bases between. CDR1 is SGHRS, CDR2 YFSETQ, per germline. The CDR3 loop spans 15 amino acids. The DNA of the CDR3 is TGCGCCAGCAGCTTCGGGTTCCGGGGAAATGAAAAACTGTTTTTT. It codes for CASSFGFRGNEKLFF.

This sequence joins TRBV9 and TRBJ2-7, with 14 bases aligning to TRBD2. CDR3 length equals 15 residues. Germline lookup yields CDR1 SGDLS and CDR2 YYNGEE. Germline trimming cut 2 bases from V and 6 bases from J; bases unmatched to any gene: 4. CDR3 bases: TGTGCCAGCAGCGTCGCCGGGACTAGCGGGAGCGAGCAGTACTTC. Protein: CASSVAGTSGSEQYF.

The gene calls are TRBV24-1 and TRBJ2-1; 9 bases are shared with TRBD2. The CDR3 totals 16 residues. Germline assignment: CDR1 KGHDR and CDR2 SFDVKD. J was trimmed by 5 bases and V by 4 bases; bases with no gene match: 8. In DNA form, the CDR3 reads TGTGCCACCAGTGACCCTCGAGCGGGAGGCGACAATGAGCAGTTCTTC. It is translated as CATSDPRAGGDNEQFF.

The V call is TRBV9, the J call TRBJ2-3; TRBD2 is a possible D gene (5 bases). Trimming left V 4 bases short and J 6 bases short, with 15 bases between. Germline CDR1 reads SGDLS; CDR2 reads YYNGEE. This CDR3 has 14 residues. In DNA form, the CDR3 reads TGTGCCAGCAGCCTCCTTTCCTCGGGGGATACGCAGTATTTT. This encodes CASSLLSSGDTQYF.

The chain is built from TRBV28 and TRBJ1-2; D is uncertain. The CDR3 covers 13 residues. Germline-derived CDR1 and CDR2 are MDHEN and SYDVKM. Trimming shortened V by 7 bases and J by 3 bases, and 12 bases separated the two germline ends. The CDR3 bases are TGTGCCAGCAACCCCACTCTGGACTATGGCTACACCTTC. This sequence encodes CASNPTLDYGYTF.

This chain joins TRBV5-1 and TRBJ1-1; D is ambiguous. The CDR3 spans 15 residues. Germline CDR1 and CDR2: SGHRS and YFSETQ. V lost 4 bases, J lost 3 bases, and 16 bases lay in between. The CDR3 protein is CASSQRAGGHTEAFF. The CDR3 region has the DNA TGCGCCAGCAGCCAGAGGGCCGGAGGGCACACTGAAGCTTTCTTT.

This rearrangement joins TRBV5-1 to TRBJ1-3; D is unclear. The CDR3 sequence is 12 residues long. V was trimmed by 0 bases and J by 8 bases, leaving 6 bases between them. Germline V gene data show CDR1 as SGHRS and CDR2 as YFSETQ. CDR3 protein: CASSLDTDTIYF. CDR3 bases: TGCGCCAGCAGCTTGGATACGGACACCATATATTTT.

The chain recombines TRBV6-5 with TRBJ2-2; a weak D match, TRBD1 (6 bases). The length of the CDR3 is 15 residues. Germline V gene data show CDR1 as MNHEY and CDR2 as SVGAGI. The V and J ends lost 6 bases and 4 bases respectively, with 15 bases between them. CDR3 in amino acids: CASRSGTTLTGELFF. CDR3 in DNA: TGTGCCAGCAGGTCCGGGACAACCCTCACCGGGGAGCTGTTTTTT.

The genes are TRBV4-2 and TRBJ2-5, with TRBD1 matching over 7 bases. Trimming took 4 bases from V and 1 from J; bases not matched to a gene: 3. Germline V CDR1 and CDR2: LGHNA, YNFKEQ. This CDR3 has 14 amino acids. The CDR3, as DNA: TGTGCCAGCAGCCGGAAGGGGGCCCAAGAGACCCAGTACTTC. It is translated as CASSRKGAQETQYF.

The chain combines TRBV27 with TRBJ2-1; TRBD2 matches at 10 bases. The CDR3 consists of 14 residues. The junction had 2 bases not matched to a gene; V was cut back by 3 bases and J by 6 bases. The germline V gene encodes CDR1 MNHEY and CDR2 SMNVEV (reference sequence). The CDR3, as DNA: TGTGCCAGCAGTTTCTCTAGCGGGAGCAATGAGCAGTTCTTC. Translated, it gives CASSFSSGSNEQFF.

The V call is TRBV2, the J call TRBJ1-6, with 7 bases identical to TRBD1. The CDR3 consists of 14 residues. Trimming at V came to 6 bases and at J to 6 bases, leaving 5 bases not matched to a gene. Germline V gene lookup returns CDR1 SNHLY and CDR2 FYNNEI. CDR3 loop: CASRWDSSNSPLHF. CDR3 bases: TGTGCCAGCAGATGGGACAGCTCTAATTCACCCCTCCACTTT.

This clone was observed a single time. The V gene is TRBV6-5, the J gene TRBJ1-2; no clear D. The ends were cut back, 5 bases at V and 4 bases at J, with 8 bases in the middle. Germline V lookup: CDR1 MNHEY, CDR2 SVGAGI. The CDR3 covers 12 residues. DNA for the CDR3: TGTGCCAGCAGTCAGGCTTTCTATGGCTACACCTTC. This gives the protein CASSQAFYGYTF.

The chain carries TRBV15 and TRBJ2-2, with D perhaps matching TRBD2 (5 bases). V dropped 0 bases and J dropped 2 bases, with 10 bases sitting between them. This CDR3 has 16 residues. From germline, CDR1 is LNHNV and CDR2 YYDKDF (reference sequence). CDR3 protein: CATSREVPGNTGELFF. DNA for the CDR3: TGTGCCACCAGCAGAGAGGTCCCGGGAAACACCGGGGAGCTGTTTTTT. The complete variable domain, with remaining parts taken from reference TRBV15 and TRBJ2-2, reads DAMVIQNPRYQVTQFGKPVTLSCSQTLNHNVMYWYQQKSSQAPKLLFHYYDKDFNNEADTPDNFQSRRPNTSFCFLDIRSPGLGDTAMYLCATSREVPGNTGELFFGEGSRLTVL.

The J gene is TRBJ2-5, the V gene TRBV7-6, with D possibly matching TRBD2 (7 bases). CDR1 and CDR2 from the germline V gene are SGHVS and FNYEAQ. The CDR3 spans 14 residues. Trimming removed 4 bases at V and 13 bases at J, with 22 bases between. CDR3 nucleotide sequence: TGTGCCAGCAGCTCGGGGGCAGGAGCGGGACTGCCGTACTTC. This translates into CASSSGAGAGLPYF.

V is TRBV24-1 and J is TRBJ2-6; TRBD1 aligns across 8 bases. Trimming took 4 bases from V and 0 from J; bases not matched to a gene: 7. CDR1 KGHDR and CDR2 SFDVKD come from the germline V gene. This CDR3 region has 18 residues. Written as DNA, the CDR3 is TGTGCCACCAGTGACGGAAATGGACAGGGCTCTGGGGCCAACGTCCTGACTTTC. Translated, it gives CATSDGNGQGSGANVLTF.

The chain recombines TRBV29-1 with TRBJ2-7; D gene uncertain. The CDR3 has 14 residues. The germline V gene has CDR1 SQVTM and CDR2 ANQGSEA. Trimming removed 1 base at V and 1 base at J, with 11 bases between. CDR3 sequence (DNA): TGCAGCGTTGAAGTCCCCGGGTCTTCCTACGAGCAGTACTTC. Protein product: CSVEVPGSSYEQYF.

This clone was seen just once. Mismatch with germline at one junction end may stem from a read error. This chain uses TRBV19 with TRBJ1-1, with 9 bases aligning to TRBD1. The CDR3 is made up of 14 amino acids. Germline V gene sequence: CDR1 LNHDA, CDR2 SQIVND (reference sequence). The CDR3 is CASIYTGGNTEAFF. Here the CDR3 DNA reads TGTGCCAGTATTTATACAGGGGGCAACACCGAAGCTTTCTTT.

V usage is TRBV28 and J usage is TRBJ1-1, with D unresolved. The V end was cut by 6 bases, the J end by 3 bases, with 8 bases between. CDR3 length equals 12 residues. The germline gives CDR1 MDHEN, CDR2 SYDVKM. CDR3 sequence reads: CASRSIDTEAFF. CDR3 DNA: TGTGCCAGCAGGTCCATTGACACTGAAGCTTTCTTT.

This chain links TRBV15 with TRBJ2-1; possible D gene TRBD2, 5 bases. The CDR3 runs to 13 residues. The V and J ends lost 3 bases and 7 bases respectively, with 10 bases between them. In germline, CDR1 is LNHNV, CDR2 YYDKDF (reference sequence). CDR3 coding DNA: TGTGCCACCAGCAGTTTTCCGGGAAATGAGCAGTTCTTC. Its translation is CATSSFPGNEQFF.

The chain joins TRBV5-4 to TRBJ1-1; no firm D call. The CDR3 has 15 amino acids. The ends were cut back, 3 bases at V and 0 bases at J, with 12 bases in the middle. The germline CDR1 and CDR2 sequences are SGHNT and YYREEE (reference sequence). CDR3 protein: CASSSTTGMNTEAFF. The CDR3 DNA reads TGTGCCAGCAGCTCCACGACGGGAATGAACACTGAAGCTTTCTTT.

The chain links TRBV28 to TRBJ2-1, with 8 bases that match TRBD2. The CDR3 is 15 amino acids. J was trimmed by 1 base and V by 6 bases; bases with no gene match: 5. CDR1 MDHEN and CDR2 SYDVKM come from the germline V gene. CDR3 amino acids: CASSPGGRSYNEQFF. As DNA, the CDR3 is TGTGCCAGCAGCCCAGGCGGGAGGTCCTACAATGAGCAGTTCTTC.

Only a few counts were recorded for this clone. The chain recombines TRBV5-4 with TRBJ1-2, with a weak D call TRBD1 (5 bases). The V gene's germline CDR1 is SGHNT and CDR2 YYREEE (reference sequence). The CDR3 is 15 amino acids. The germline V and J ends were trimmed by 0 bases and 6 bases, with 15 bases remaining between them. CDR3 loop: CASSLGRQGGDGYTF. CDR3 sequence (DNA): TGTGCCAGCAGCTTGGGTAGGCAGGGCGGAGATGGCTACACCTTC. Full variable domain (remainder filled in from reference TRBV5-4 and TRBJ1-2): ETGVTQSPTHLIKTRGQQVTLRCSSQSGHNTVSWYQQALGQGPQFIFQYYREEENGRGNFPPRFSGLQFPNYSSELNVNALELDDSALYLCASSLGRQGGDGYTFGSGTRLTVV.

The chain couples TRBV18 to TRBJ1-1; 7 bases line up with TRBD1. Germline CDR1 and CDR2: KGHSH and LQKENI. The CDR3 totals 15 residues. The V and J ends lost 2 bases and 1 base, in that order; junction bases with no gene match: 4. The CDR3 DNA reads as TGTGCCAGCTCACCAGGACAGGTAGGGAACACTGAAGCTTTCTTT. It encodes CASSPGQVGNTEAFF.

This rearrangement joins TRBV27 to TRBJ2-4, with 8 bases matching TRBD1. Looked up from germline, CDR1 is MNHEY and CDR2 is SMNVEV (reference sequence). With V trimmed by 6 bases and J by 7 bases, 5 bases remained unmatched. CDR3 length: 13 residues. The CDR3 coding sequence is TGTGCCAGCAGCCAGGGGGCAGTCAACATTCAGTACTTC. Translating it yields CASSQGAVNIQYF.

The CDR3, as DNA: TGTGCCAGCAGCCAAGCCGGGACACAGAGCACAGATACGCAGTATTTT. This gives the protein CASSQAGTQSTDTQYF. The chain links TRBV4-2 to TRBJ2-3, with D possibly TRBD1 on 6 matching bases. The CDR3 spans 16 residues. V was cut by 1 base and J by 0 bases, with 11 bases left in between. Germline-derived CDR1 and CDR2 are LGHNA and YNFKEQ.

This clone came up once. At one end, the junction sequence differs from germline, possibly due to a read error. The J gene is TRBJ1-5, the V gene TRBV5-6, with 7 bases lining up with TRBD1. Germline assignment: CDR1 SGHDT and CDR2 YYEEEE. The CDR3 loop spans 14 amino acids. CDR3 sequence reads: CASSLAGGLQPQHF. The CDR3 DNA sequence: TGTGCCAGCAGCTTAGCAGGGGGGTTACAGCCCCAACATTTT.